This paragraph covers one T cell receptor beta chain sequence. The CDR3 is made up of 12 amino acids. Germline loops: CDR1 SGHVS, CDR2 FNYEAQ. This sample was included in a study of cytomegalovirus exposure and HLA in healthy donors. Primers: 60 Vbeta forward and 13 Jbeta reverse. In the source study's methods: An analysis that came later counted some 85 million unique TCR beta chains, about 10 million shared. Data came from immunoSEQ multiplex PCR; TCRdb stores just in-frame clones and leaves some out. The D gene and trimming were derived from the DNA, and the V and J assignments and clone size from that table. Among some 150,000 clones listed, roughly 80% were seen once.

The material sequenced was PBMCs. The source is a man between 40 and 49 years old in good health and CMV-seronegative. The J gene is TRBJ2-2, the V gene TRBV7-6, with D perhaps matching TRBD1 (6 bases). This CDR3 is CAVRGPTGELFF. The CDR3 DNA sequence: TGTGCTGTCAGGGGACCGACCGGGGAGCTGTTTTTT.